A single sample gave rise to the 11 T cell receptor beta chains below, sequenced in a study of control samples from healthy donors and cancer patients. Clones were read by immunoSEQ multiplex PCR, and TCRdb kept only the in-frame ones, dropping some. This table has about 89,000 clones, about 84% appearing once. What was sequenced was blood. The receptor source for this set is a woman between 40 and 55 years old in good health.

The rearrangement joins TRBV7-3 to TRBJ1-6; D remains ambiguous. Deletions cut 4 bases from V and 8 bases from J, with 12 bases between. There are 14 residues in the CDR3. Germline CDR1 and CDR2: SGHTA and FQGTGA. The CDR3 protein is CASSSTPGDSPLHF. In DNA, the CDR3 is TGTGCCAGCAGCTCAACCCCCGGAGATTCACCCCTCCACTTT.

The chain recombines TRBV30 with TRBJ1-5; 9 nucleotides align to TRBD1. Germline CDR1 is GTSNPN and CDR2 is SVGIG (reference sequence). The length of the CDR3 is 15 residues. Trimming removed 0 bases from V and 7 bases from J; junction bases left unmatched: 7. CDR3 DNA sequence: TGTGCCTGGAGTGTCGGGACAGGGCCGCGGCAGCCCCAGCATTTT. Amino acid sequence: CAWSVGTGPRQPQHF.

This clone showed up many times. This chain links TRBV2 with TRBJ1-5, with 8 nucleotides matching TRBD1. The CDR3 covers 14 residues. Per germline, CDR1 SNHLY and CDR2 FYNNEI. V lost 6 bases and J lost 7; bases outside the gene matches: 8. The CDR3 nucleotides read TGTGCCAGCAGGGACGACAGGGGTCCCCAGCCCCAGCATTTT. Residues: CASRDDRGPQPQHF.

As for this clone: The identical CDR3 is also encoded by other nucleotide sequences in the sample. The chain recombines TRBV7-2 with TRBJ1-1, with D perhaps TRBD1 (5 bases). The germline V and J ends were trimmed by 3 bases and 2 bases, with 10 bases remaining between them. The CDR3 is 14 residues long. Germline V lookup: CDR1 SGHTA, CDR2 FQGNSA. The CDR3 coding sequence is TGTGCCAGCAGCTTTCGGGACGGAAACACTGAAGCTTTCTTT. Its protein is CASSFRDGNTEAFF. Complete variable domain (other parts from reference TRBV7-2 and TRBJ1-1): GAGVSQSPSNKVTEKGKDVELRCDPISGHTALYWYRQSLGQGLEFLIYFQGNSAPDKSGLPSDRFSAERTGGSVSTLTIQRTQQEDSAVYLCASSFRDGNTEAFFGQGTRLTVV.

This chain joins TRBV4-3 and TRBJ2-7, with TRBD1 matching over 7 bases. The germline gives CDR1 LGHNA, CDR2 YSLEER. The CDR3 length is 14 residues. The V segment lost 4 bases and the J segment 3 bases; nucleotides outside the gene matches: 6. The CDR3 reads CASSPEGAGYEQYF. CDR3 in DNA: TGCGCCAGCAGCCCCGAGGGGGCTGGCTACGAGCAGTACTTC.

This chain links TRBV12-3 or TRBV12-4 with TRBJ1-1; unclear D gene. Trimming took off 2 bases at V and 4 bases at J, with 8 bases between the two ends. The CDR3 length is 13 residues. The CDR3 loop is CASSLWFGTEAFF. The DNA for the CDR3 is TGTGCCAGCAGTTTATGGTTCGGCACTGAAGCTTTCTTT.

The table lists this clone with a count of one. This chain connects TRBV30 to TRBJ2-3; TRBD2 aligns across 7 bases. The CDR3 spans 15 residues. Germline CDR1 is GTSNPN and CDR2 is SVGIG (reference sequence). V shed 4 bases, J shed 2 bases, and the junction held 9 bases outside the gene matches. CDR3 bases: TGTGCCTGGACAATCGGGGGGAGTTTCACAGATACGCAGTATTTT. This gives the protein CAWTIGGSFTDTQYF. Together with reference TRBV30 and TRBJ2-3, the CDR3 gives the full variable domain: SQTIHQWPATLVQPVGSPLSLECTVEGTSNPNLYWYRQAAGRGLQLLFYSVGIGQISSEVPQNLSASRPQDRQFILSSKKLLLSDSGFYLCAWTIGGSFTDTQYFGPGTRLTVL.

In DNA form, the CDR3 reads TGCGCCAGCAGCTTGACTAGCGGGGGCCCCATAGATACGCAGTATTTT. Protein product: CASSLTSGGPIDTQYF. The chain combines TRBV5-1 with TRBJ2-3; 11 bases map to TRBD2. This CDR3 is 16 amino acids long. Germline trimming cut 1 base from V and 5 bases from J; bases unmatched to any gene: 6. Germline CDR1 SGHRS, CDR2 YFSETQ.

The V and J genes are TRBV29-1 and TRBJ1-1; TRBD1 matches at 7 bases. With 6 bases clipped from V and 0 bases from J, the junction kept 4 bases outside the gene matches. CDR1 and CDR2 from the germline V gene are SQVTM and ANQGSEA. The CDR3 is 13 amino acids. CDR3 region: CSVGQVMNTEAFF. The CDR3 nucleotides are TGCAGCGTCGGACAGGTCATGAACACTGAAGCTTTCTTT.

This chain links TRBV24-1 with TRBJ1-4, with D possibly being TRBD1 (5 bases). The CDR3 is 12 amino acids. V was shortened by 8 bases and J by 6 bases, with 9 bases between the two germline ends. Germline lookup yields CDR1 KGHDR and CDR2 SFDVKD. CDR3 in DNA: TGTGCCACCATCCCGACAGATGAAAAACTGTTTTTT. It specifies CATIPTDEKLFF.

The CDR3 DNA reads as TGCGCCAGCAGCTTGGACAGCCTTCGTACTGAAGCTTTCTTT. Protein sequence: CASSLDSLRTEAFF. The V call is TRBV5-1, the J call TRBJ1-1; the D is unclear. Per the germline V gene, CDR1 is SGHRS and CDR2 is YFSETQ. Deletions cut 0 bases from V and 5 bases from J, with 11 bases between. The CDR3 covers 14 residues.